This is a list of T cell receptor beta chains from one sample in a study of blood T cell repertoires in COVID-19. The repertoire was sequenced with immunoSEQ multiplex PCR; TCRdb's copy has only in-frame clones and lacks some. This table has around 100,000 clones, about 91% appearing once. Material for sequencing was peripheral blood. The receptors stem from a human donor in a cohort sampled during active COVID-19. Both conserved end residues are part of each CDR3. D genes are given only for firm matches. Some rows have no size entry. The others give once, few or many, or a class for an expanded clone.

V gene: TRBV30; D gene: NA; clone size: NA; J gene: TRBJ1-2; CDR3 DNA: TGTGCCTGGGGCGGGTTAAGCTATGGCTACACCTTC; CDR3 protein: CAWGGLSYGYTF
V gene: TRBV19; D gene: NA; clone size: NA; J gene: TRBJ2-7; CDR3 DNA: TGTGCCAGTAGTCACAGCGGGCCATCCTACGAGCAGTACTTC; CDR3 protein: CASSHSGPSYEQYF
V gene: TRBV7-9; D gene: NA; clone size: NA; J gene: TRBJ2-4; CDR3 DNA: TGTGCCAGCAGCTTAGATGGAGGAGTAAACATTCAGTACTTC; CDR3 protein: CASSLDGGVNIQYF
V gene: TRBV18; D gene: NA; clone size: NA; J gene: TRBJ2-1; CDR3 DNA: TGTGCCAGCTCACGCACAGGGAATGAGCAGTTCTTC; CDR3 protein: CASSRTGNEQFF
V gene: TRBV18; D gene: NA; clone size: few; J gene: TRBJ1-3; CDR3 DNA: TGTGCCAGCTCACCCCAGGGTTCGGGAAACACCATATATTTT; CDR3 protein: CASSPQGSGNTIYF
V gene: TRBV10-3; D gene: NA; clone size: NA; J gene: TRBJ2-3; CDR3 DNA: TGTGCCATCAGCCGTGGACAGTCAGATACGCAGTATTTT; CDR3 protein: CAISRGQSDTQYF
V gene: TRBV3-1/TRBV3-2; D gene: NA; clone size: once; J gene: TRBJ2-3; CDR3 DNA: TGTGCCAGCAGCCACCACAGGGGGGGTTCGATTGATACGCAGTATTTT; CDR3 protein: CASSHHRGGSIDTQYF
V gene: TRBV19; D gene: NA; clone size: NA; J gene: TRBJ1-2; CDR3 DNA: TGTGCCAGTAGTATAGTCGGCGGCAACTATGGCTACACCTTC; CDR3 protein: CASSIVGGNYGYTF
V gene: TRBV5-1; D gene: NA; clone size: NA; J gene: TRBJ2-3; CDR3 DNA: TGCGCCAGCAATTTGGGACACACAGATACGCAGTATTTT; CDR3 protein: CASNLGHTDTQYF
V gene: TRBV5-5; D gene: NA; clone size: NA; J gene: TRBJ1-1; CDR3 DNA: TGTGCCAGCAGCCGACAGAGCCTGAACACTGAAGCTTTCTTT; CDR3 protein: CASSRQSLNTEAFF
V gene: TRBV10-3; D gene: NA; clone size: NA; J gene: TRBJ2-5; CDR3 DNA: TGTGCCATCAGTGAATCTAGCGAAATAACGGAGACCCAGTACTTC; CDR3 protein: CAISESSEITETQYF
V gene: TRBV7-6; D gene: NA; clone size: NA; J gene: TRBJ1-1; CDR3 DNA: TGTGCCAGCAGCCTTCTTGGGGAGGACGGCACTGAAGCTTTCTTT; CDR3 protein: CASSLLGEDGTEAFF
V gene: TRBV7-2; D gene: TRBD2; clone size: NA; J gene: TRBJ2-7; CDR3 DNA: TGTGCCAGCAGCACAACCTCTAGCGGGGGCTACGAAACCTACGAGCAGTACTTC; CDR3 protein: CASSTTSSGGYETYEQYF
V gene: TRBV5-6; D gene: TRBD1; clone size: NA; J gene: TRBJ1-4; CDR3 DNA: TGTGCCAGCAGCCAGGACAGGAATGAAAAACTGTTTTTT; CDR3 protein: CASSQDRNEKLFF
V gene: TRBV18; D gene: TRBD1; clone size: NA; J gene: TRBJ2-5; CDR3 DNA: TGTGCCAGCTCACGAATACGACAGGGGGCGTACGAGACCCAGTACTTC; CDR3 protein: CASSRIRQGAYETQYF
V gene: TRBV2; D gene: TRBD1; clone size: NA; J gene: TRBJ1-1; CDR3 DNA: TGTGCCAGCAGTGAAGGGGGACAGGGCCTACATGGCACTGAAGCTTTCTTT; CDR3 protein: CASSEGGQGLHGTEAFF
V gene: TRBV4-3; D gene: NA; clone size: NA; J gene: TRBJ2-7; CDR3 DNA: TGCGCCAGCAGCCAAACGACAGGTCTCTACGAGCAGTACTTC; CDR3 protein: CASSQTTGLYEQYF
V gene: TRBV27; D gene: TRBD1; clone size: once; J gene: TRBJ1-5; CDR3 DNA: TGTGCCAGCAGTGCTGGACAGGGACCTTCATGGCCCCAGCATTTT; CDR3 protein: CASSAGQGPSWPQHF
V gene: TRBV6-6; D gene: TRBD2; clone size: few; J gene: TRBJ2-3; CDR3 DNA: TGTGCCAGCAGCGCGGGGGGCCTTGGAGATACGCAGTATTTT; CDR3 protein: CASSAGGLGDTQYF
V gene: TRBV19; D gene: NA; clone size: NA; J gene: TRBJ2-3; CDR3 DNA: TGTGCCAGTAGTATGCACAGGGCGCGCGCGAGTTCCACAGATACGCAGTATTTT; CDR3 protein: CASSMHRARASSTDTQYF
V gene: TRBV10-1; D gene: NA; clone size: NA; J gene: TRBJ2-2; CDR3 DNA: TGCGCCAGCAGTGAGCCGGGACAGAACACCGGGGAGCTGTTTTTT; CDR3 protein: CASSEPGQNTGELFF
V gene: TRBV28; D gene: TRBD1; clone size: NA; J gene: TRBJ1-1; CDR3 DNA: TGTGCCAGCAGGAAAACCACAGGGGGCTATGACACTGAAGCTTTCTTT; CDR3 protein: CASRKTTGGYDTEAFF
V gene: TRBV28; D gene: TRBD1; clone size: NA; J gene: TRBJ2-3; CDR3 DNA: TGTGCCAGCTCAACTCCGGGACAGGGTCCAGATACGCAGTATTTT; CDR3 protein: CASSTPGQGPDTQYF
V gene: TRBV18; D gene: TRBD1; clone size: NA; J gene: TRBJ2-7; CDR3 DNA: TGTGCCAGCTCAAAGGACAGGGGCGCCTACGAGCAGTACTTC; CDR3 protein: CASSKDRGAYEQYF
V gene: TRBV5-1; D gene: TRBD1; clone size: NA; J gene: TRBJ1-3; CDR3 DNA: TGCGCCAGCAGCTCGACAGGGGACTCTGGAAACACCATATATTTT; CDR3 protein: CASSSTGDSGNTIYF
V gene: TRBV30; D gene: TRBD2; clone size: once; J gene: TRBJ2-3; CDR3 DNA: TGTGCCTGGAGTTCGCGGGGGGCAGTGGAGTATTTT; CDR3 protein: CAWSSRGAVEYF
V gene: TRBV7-2; D gene: NA; clone size: once; J gene: TRBJ2-7; CDR3 DNA: TGTGCCAGCAGCTTAGGAAATCGAGCGGGTTACTTC; CDR3 protein: CASSLGNRAGYF
V gene: TRBV6-4; D gene: NA; clone size: NA; J gene: TRBJ2-3; CDR3 DNA: TGTGCCAGCAGTGACTCACCTAGCGCAGATACGCAGTATTTT; CDR3 protein: CASSDSPSADTQYF
V gene: TRBV6-4; D gene: NA; clone size: NA; J gene: TRBJ2-1; CDR3 DNA: TGTGCCAGCAGTGACTCCGCGGGATCCTACAATGAGCAGTTCTTC; CDR3 protein: CASSDSAGSYNEQFF
V gene: TRBV3-1/TRBV3-2; D gene: TRBD1; clone size: NA; J gene: TRBJ2-5; CDR3 DNA: TGTGCCAGCAGCCAAGGGTCGGGACAGCCTTTCGAGACCCAGTACTTC; CDR3 protein: CASSQGSGQPFETQYF
V gene: TRBV3-1/TRBV3-2; D gene: TRBD1; clone size: NA; J gene: TRBJ2-4; CDR3 DNA: TGTGCCAGCAGCCAAGATCTGCCGGGACAGGGAAACATTCAGTACTTC; CDR3 protein: CASSQDLPGQGNIQYF
V gene: TRBV19; D gene: TRBD2; clone size: NA; J gene: TRBJ2-3; CDR3 DNA: TGTGCCAGTACCTCGGGAGAGGGACTAGTCACAGATACGCAGTATTTT; CDR3 protein: CASTSGEGLVTDTQYF
V gene: TRBV3-1/TRBV3-2; D gene: NA; clone size: few; J gene: TRBJ1-1; CDR3 DNA: TGTGCCAGCAGCTTAACCGGCGGGAACACTGAAGCTTTCTTT; CDR3 protein: CASSLTGGNTEAFF
V gene: TRBV11-2; D gene: TRBD1; clone size: NA; J gene: TRBJ1-6; CDR3 DNA: TGTGCCAGCAGCTTATTGGGACAGGGAAATTCACCCCTCCACTTT; CDR3 protein: CASSLLGQGNSPLHF
V gene: TRBV20-1; D gene: NA; clone size: NA; J gene: TRBJ1-2; CDR3 DNA: TGCAGTGCTAGTCCAGGGAGGGACTATGGCTACACCTTC; CDR3 protein: CSASPGRDYGYTF
V gene: TRBV7-2; D gene: TRBD1; clone size: NA; J gene: TRBJ1-4; CDR3 DNA: TGTGCCAGCAGCATTTCAGGGGGCTTATCGGATGAAAAACTGTTTTTT; CDR3 protein: CASSISGGLSDEKLFF
V gene: TRBV6-4; D gene: TRBD1; clone size: NA; J gene: TRBJ1-5; CDR3 DNA: TGTGCCAGCAGATACCCCGGGACAGGGGACCAGCCCCAGCATTTT; CDR3 protein: CASRYPGTGDQPQHF
V gene: TRBV2; D gene: NA; clone size: NA; J gene: TRBJ1-2; CDR3 DNA: TGTGCCAGCAGTGTCTGGGACACCCCTTCTCAGTACACCTTC; CDR3 protein: CASSVWDTPSQYTF
V gene: TRBV5-1; D gene: TRBD2; clone size: NA; J gene: TRBJ2-5; CDR3 DNA: TGCGCCAGCAGCTTGGCGGTAGCGGGAGGGACCCAGTACTTC; CDR3 protein: CASSLAVAGGTQYF
V gene: TRBV2; D gene: NA; clone size: NA; J gene: TRBJ2-5; CDR3 DNA: TGTGCCAGCAGTGTTAATCGGGGAGCCCAAGAGACCCAGTACTTC; CDR3 protein: CASSVNRGAQETQYF
V gene: TRBV6-1; D gene: NA; clone size: NA; J gene: TRBJ2-1; CDR3 DNA: TGTGCCAGCAGTGACCGGACACTTTACAATGAGCAGTTCTTC; CDR3 protein: CASSDRTLYNEQFF
V gene: TRBV6-2/TRBV6-3; D gene: TRBD1; clone size: NA; J gene: TRBJ1-3; CDR3 DNA: TGTGCCAGCAGTCGTGGACAGGCTGGAAACACCATATATTTT; CDR3 protein: CASSRGQAGNTIYF
V gene: TRBV9; D gene: NA; clone size: few; J gene: TRBJ1-1; CDR3 DNA: TGTGCCAGCAGCGAAGGGGTGGGCACTGAAGCTTTCTTT; CDR3 protein: CASSEGVGTEAFF
V gene: TRBV9; D gene: TRBD1; clone size: NA; J gene: TRBJ2-7; CDR3 DNA: TGTGCCAGCAGCGGACAGGGGGCCTACGAGCAGTACTTC; CDR3 protein: CASSGQGAYEQYF
V gene: TRBV5-1; D gene: NA; clone size: NA; J gene: TRBJ2-7; CDR3 DNA: TGCGCCAGCAGCCAAGCACAGGGTAACTACGAGCAGTACTTC; CDR3 protein: CASSQAQGNYEQYF
V gene: TRBV5-1; D gene: NA; clone size: few; J gene: TRBJ2-1; CDR3 DNA: TGCGCCAGCAGCACATCCCAGGGGGGTACCTACAATGAGCAGTTCTTC; CDR3 protein: CASSTSQGGTYNEQFF
V gene: TRBV6-5; D gene: NA; clone size: NA; J gene: TRBJ1-1; CDR3 DNA: TGTGCCAGCAGTACTCCGGGAGAAGAGAACACTGAAGCTTTCTTT; CDR3 protein: CASSTPGEENTEAFF
V gene: TRBV25-1; D gene: TRBD2; clone size: NA; J gene: TRBJ2-1; CDR3 DNA: TGTGCCAGCAGTGAATACGGACTAGCGGGAGTCCATGAGCAGTTCTTC; CDR3 protein: CASSEYGLAGVHEQFF
V gene: TRBV5-5; D gene: TRBD2; clone size: once; J gene: TRBJ2-1; CDR3 DNA: TGTGCCAGCAGCTTGGGGACTAGCGGGTCAAATGAGCAGTTCTTC; CDR3 protein: CASSLGTSGSNEQFF
V gene: TRBV4-1; D gene: NA; clone size: NA; J gene: TRBJ2-5; CDR3 DNA: TGCGCCAGCAGCCAATGGGCGATCGAGACCCAGTACTTC; CDR3 protein: CASSQWAIETQYF
V gene: TRBV9; D gene: NA; clone size: NA; J gene: TRBJ2-1; CDR3 DNA: TGTGCCAGCAGCCCCCCCCGGGGTGGGTTCTACAATGAGCAGTTCTTC; CDR3 protein: CASSPPRGGFYNEQFF
V gene: TRBV5-1; D gene: TRBD1; clone size: NA; J gene: TRBJ2-5; CDR3 DNA: TGCGCCAGCAGCTTCCGACAGGGGGCGAGTAAAGAGACCCAGTACTTC; CDR3 protein: CASSFRQGASKETQYF
V gene: TRBV9; D gene: TRBD2; clone size: NA; J gene: TRBJ2-1; CDR3 DNA: TGTGCCAGCAGCGTAACGGCGGGAGTTCGGACCTACAATGAGCAGTTCTTC; CDR3 protein: CASSVTAGVRTYNEQFF
V gene: TRBV7-2; D gene: TRBD2; clone size: NA; J gene: TRBJ2-1; CDR3 DNA: TGTGCCAGCGTTCTAGCGGCTGCAGGCATATACAATGAGCAGTTCTTC; CDR3 protein: CASVLAAAGIYNEQFF